This passage covers 10 T cell receptor beta chains from one sample sequenced in a study of blood T cell repertoires in COVID-19. Method: immunoSEQ multiplex PCR; TCRdb's copy keeps in-frame clones and lacks some. The sample has approximately 240,000 clones, approximately 79% seen once. The specimen sequenced was peripheral blood. The receptor source for this set is a woman older than 75 with active or convalescent COVID-19.

The chain carries TRBV3-1 (or the pseudogene TRBV3-2) and TRBJ1-3; TRBD1 is a possible D gene (6 bases). The CDR3 is made up of 16 amino acids. V lost 3 bases to trimming and J lost 0 bases, with 12 bases between them. Germline-derived CDR1 and CDR2 are LGHDT and YNNKEL (reference sequence). The CDR3 spells CASSQGQLTSGNTIYF. The DNA of the CDR3 is TGTGCCAGCAGCCAGGGACAACTGACCTCTGGAAACACCATATATTTT.

The rearrangement joins TRBV28 to TRBJ2-7; 7 bases are a match to TRBD1. The CDR3 runs to 17 residues. V lost 1 base, J lost 3 bases, and 12 bases stayed unmatched. CDR1 and CDR2 from the germline V gene are MDHEN and SYDVKM. For the CDR3, the DNA is TGTGCCAGCAGTTTATCATCAGGGGGAAACTACTTCTACGAGCAGTACTTC. It specifies CASSLSSGGNYFYEQYF.

V gene TRBV2 combines with J gene TRBJ1-4, with no clear D. The CDR3 extends over 19 amino acids. Deletions cut 4 bases from V and 0 bases from J, with 21 bases between. Germline-derived CDR1 and CDR2 are SNHLY and FYNNEI. The chain's CDR3 is CASSATPGGRKTTNEKLFF. The CDR3 coding sequence is TGTGCCAGCAGTGCAACTCCCGGAGGGCGTAAGACAACTAATGAAAAACTGTTTTTT.

This clone has a handful of counts. This chain connects TRBV5-1 to TRBJ1-1; D not resolved. V lost 0 bases, J lost 3 bases, and 9 bases lay in between. Germline CDR1 is SGHRS and CDR2 is YFSETQ. The CDR3 extends over 14 amino acids. The DNA for the CDR3 is TGCGCCAGCAGCTTGGTTAGCGGGGACACTGAAGCTTTCTTT. It encodes CASSLVSGDTEAFF.

The chain links TRBV11-3 to TRBJ2-5; 7 nucleotides align to TRBD2. This CDR3 is built from 15 residues. Germline V gene sequence: CDR1 SGHNT, CDR2 YENEEA. V lost 0 bases and J lost 5; bases outside the gene matches: 6. The CDR3 DNA is TGTGCCAGCAGCTTAGAGACGGGAGGAGCCGAGACCCAGTACTTC. This translates into CASSLETGGAETQYF.

The V call is TRBV3-1 (or the pseudogene TRBV3-2), the J call TRBJ2-4; maybe TRBD1 (5 bases). The V and J ends lost 3 bases and 2 bases respectively, with 11 bases between them. The CDR3 is made up of 15 amino acids. Germline V lookup: CDR1 LGHDT, CDR2 YNNKEL (reference sequence). In nucleotides, the CDR3 is TGTGCCAGCAGCCAGGCGACAGTGTCCAAAAACATTCAGTACTTC. This sequence encodes CASSQATVSKNIQYF.

The chain joins TRBV5-1 to TRBJ2-5; 10 bases align to TRBD2. Unmatched junction bases numbered 2, after V lost 2 bases and J lost 1 base. The germline gives CDR1 SGHRS, CDR2 YFSETQ. The CDR3 has 15 residues. In nucleotides, the CDR3 is TGCGCCAGCAGCTTTAGGACTAGCGGCCAAGAGACCCAGTACTTC. Protein: CASSFRTSGQETQYF.

This chain uses TRBV5-1 with TRBJ2-1, with D possibly matching TRBD1 (6 bases). Trimming took off 4 bases at V and 7 bases at J, with 24 bases between the two ends. This CDR3 has 17 amino acids. The V gene's germline CDR1 is SGHRS and CDR2 YFSETQ. CDR3 DNA sequence: TGCGCCAGCAGCCCCCGAATTACAGGGTACGTACGGAATGAGCAGTTCTTC. Amino acid sequence: CASSPRITGYVRNEQFF.

This chain connects TRBV5-1 to TRBJ2-2; TRBD1 matches at 8 bases. The length of the CDR3 is 16 residues. Germline V lookup: CDR1 SGHRS, CDR2 YFSETQ. V trimming: 4 bases; J trimming: 5 bases; junction bases outside the gene matches: 10. The chain's CDR3 is CASSPGTGELTGELFF. CDR3 nucleotides: TGCGCCAGCAGCCCGGGGACAGGTGAACTTACCGGGGAGCTGTTTTTT.

The chain employs TRBV4-1 and TRBJ1-1; D unclear. Germline CDR1 MGHRA, CDR2 YSYEKL. V was cut by 1 base and J by 1 base, with 13 bases left in between. This CDR3 contains 16 residues. In DNA form, the CDR3 reads TGCGCCAGCAGCCAAGGTTTTGACACGGCGAACACTGAAGCTTTCTTT. Residues: CASSQGFDTANTEAFF.